This T cell receptor beta chain emerged from a study of T-cell memory formation after mild COVID-19. Turning to the study itself: Largely, TCR clusters stayed within a single donor.

The length of the CDR3 is 18 residues. Germline V CDR1 and CDR2: SGHVS, FNYEAQ. Trimming took 5 bases from V and 4 from J; bases not matched to a gene: 11. This clonotype was counted ten times or more. TCRdb reprocessed the 5' RACE reads with MiXCR, giving one entry per CDR3 protein. Of hundreds of thousands of distinct CDR3 sequences in the sample, approximately 25% are singletons; the top ten hold approximately 12%. This chain uses TRBV7-6 with TRBJ2-2; TRBD2 matches at 12 bases. This receptor was obtained from an adult woman who had mild COVID-19 (a few samples of this study predate the infection). Cell type and time point are not known. Source material: PBMCs or a T cell subset sorted from them (not recorded which). The CDR3 sequence is CASSERGLAGRATGELFF. CDR3 DNA sequence: TGTGCCAGCAGCGAACGAGGACTAGCGGGGAGGGCCACCGGGGAGCTGTTTTTT.